This T cell receptor beta chain was identified in a study of human T cells and chemical hapten exposure. TCRdb reprocessed the RACE reads with MiXCR, giving one entry per CDR3 protein. The sample lists about 100,000 distinct CDR3 sequences, 10% seen once, with 2% to 2.5% in the top ten. Specified time point: patch test 1, 2 weeks after DPC sensitization. The sample's treatment: therapeutic diphenylcyclopropenone sensitization with weekly scalp DPC. Someone pulled total RNA out of unfractionated whole blood. Germline CDR1 and CDR2: SGHTA and FQGNSA. V trimming: 1 base; J trimming: 11 bases; junction bases outside the gene matches: 8. The CDR3 is made up of 15 amino acids.

The chain combines TRBV7-2 with TRBJ2-1; TRBD2 agrees at 10 bases. The receptor was derived from a middle-aged man with alopecia areata. Some clones in this sample may be carry-over from other donors' samples. Sequenced here: whole blood, sampled in connection with sensitization to the hapten diphenylcyclopropenone (DPC). CDR3 nucleotides: TGTGCCAGCAGCTTAGTAGGGACTAGCGATAACAAGCAGTTCTTC. Its translation: CASSLVGTSDNKQFF.